This T cell receptor beta chain was profiled in a study of blood T cells in healthy people across ages. Then a second PCR, running roughly 7 to 11 cycles, was carried out with a sample-barcoded 5' primer and a J-beta primer mix. TCRdb re-called the 5' RACE reads through MiXCR, storing one row per CDR3 protein. The sample has 650,000 to 1,000,000 distinct CDR3 sequences, about 42% seen once; the top ten hold approximately 18%. About this clonotype: This may arise from a read error, as a much more abundant clone is one base away.

Sequenced sample: blood. The sequence was obtained from an older man in good health.

The DNA of the CDR3 is TGTGCCAGCAACTTACTCGGGACGGACACAGATACGCAGTATTTT. This translates into CASNLLGTDTDTQYF. The rearrangement uses TRBV7-3 and TRBJ2-3, with D perhaps assigned TRBD1 or TRBD2 (5 bases each). The germline V gene encodes CDR1 SGHTA and CDR2 FQGTGA. The CDR3 is 15 amino acids. The complete variable domain, with remaining parts taken from reference TRBV7-3 and TRBJ2-3, reads GAGVSQTPSNKVTEKGKYVELRCDPISGHTALYWYRQSLGQGPEFLIYFQGTGAADDSGLPNDRFFAVRPEGSVSTLKIQRTERGDSAVYLCASNLLGTDTDTQYFGPGTRLTVL.